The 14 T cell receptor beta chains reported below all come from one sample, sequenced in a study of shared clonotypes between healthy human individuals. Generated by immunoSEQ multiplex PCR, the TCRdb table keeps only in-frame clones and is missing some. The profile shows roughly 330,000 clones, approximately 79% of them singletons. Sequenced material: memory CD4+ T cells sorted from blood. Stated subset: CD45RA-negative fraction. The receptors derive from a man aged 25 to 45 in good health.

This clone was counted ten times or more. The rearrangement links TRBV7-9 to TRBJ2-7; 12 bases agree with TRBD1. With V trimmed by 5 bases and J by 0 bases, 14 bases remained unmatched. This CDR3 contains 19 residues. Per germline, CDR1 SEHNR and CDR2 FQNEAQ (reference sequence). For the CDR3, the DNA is TGTGCCAGCAGCCTTGCTCCCGGGACAGGGGGCTTCCGCTCCTACGAGCAGTACTTC. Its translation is CASSLAPGTGGFRSYEQYF.

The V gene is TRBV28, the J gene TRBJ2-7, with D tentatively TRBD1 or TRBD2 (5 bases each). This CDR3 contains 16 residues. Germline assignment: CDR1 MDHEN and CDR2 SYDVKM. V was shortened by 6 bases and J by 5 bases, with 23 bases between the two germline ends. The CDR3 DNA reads TGTGCCAGCAGGGGGACCCCCAAACTCAGCTTCCACGAGCAGTACTTC. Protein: CASRGTPKLSFHEQYF.

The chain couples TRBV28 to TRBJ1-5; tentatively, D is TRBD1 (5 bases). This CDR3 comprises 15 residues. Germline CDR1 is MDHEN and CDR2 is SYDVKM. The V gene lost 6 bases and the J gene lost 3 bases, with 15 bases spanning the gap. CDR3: CASRDPGTNNQPQHF. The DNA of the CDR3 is TGTGCCAGCAGAGATCCCGGGACTAACAATCAGCCCCAGCATTTT.

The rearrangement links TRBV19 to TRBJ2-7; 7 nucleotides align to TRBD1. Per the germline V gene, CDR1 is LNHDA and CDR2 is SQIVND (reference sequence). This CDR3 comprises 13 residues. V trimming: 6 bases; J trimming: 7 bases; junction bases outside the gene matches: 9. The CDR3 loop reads CASSMQGGQEQYF. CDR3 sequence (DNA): TGTGCCAGTAGCATGCAAGGGGGCCAGGAGCAGTACTTC.

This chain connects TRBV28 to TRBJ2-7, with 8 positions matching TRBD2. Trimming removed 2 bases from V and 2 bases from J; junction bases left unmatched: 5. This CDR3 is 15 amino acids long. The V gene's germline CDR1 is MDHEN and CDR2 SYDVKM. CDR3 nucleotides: TGTGCCAGCAGTTTAATTAGCGGGGCCGCCTACGAGCAGTACTTC. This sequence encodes CASSLISGAAYEQYF.

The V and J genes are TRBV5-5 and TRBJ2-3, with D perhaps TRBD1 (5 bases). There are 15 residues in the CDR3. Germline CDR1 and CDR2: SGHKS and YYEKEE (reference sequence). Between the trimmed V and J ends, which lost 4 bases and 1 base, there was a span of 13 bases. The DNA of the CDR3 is TGTGCCAGCAGCGTCGGGTCACAGGGCACAGATACGCAGTATTTT. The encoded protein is CASSVGSQGTDTQYF.

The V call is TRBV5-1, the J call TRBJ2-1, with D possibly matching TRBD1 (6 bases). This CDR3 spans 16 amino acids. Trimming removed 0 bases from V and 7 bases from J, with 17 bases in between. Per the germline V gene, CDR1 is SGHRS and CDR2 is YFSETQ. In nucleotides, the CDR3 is TGCGCCAGCAGCTTGGAGGTAGGCAGGGGCGGAAATGAGCAGTTCTTC. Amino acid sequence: CASSLEVGRGGNEQFF. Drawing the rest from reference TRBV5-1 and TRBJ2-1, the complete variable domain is KAGVTQTPRYLIKTRGQQVTLSCSPISGHRSVSWYQQTPGQGLQFLFEYFSETQRNKGNFPGRFSGRQFSNSRSEMNVSTLELGDSALYLCASSLEVGRGGNEQFFGPGTRLTVL.

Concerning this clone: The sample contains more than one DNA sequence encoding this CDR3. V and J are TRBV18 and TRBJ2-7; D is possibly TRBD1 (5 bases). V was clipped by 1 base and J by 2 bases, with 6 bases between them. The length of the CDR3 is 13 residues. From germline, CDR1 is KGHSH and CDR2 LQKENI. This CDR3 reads CASSPRRAYEQYF. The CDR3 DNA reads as TGTGCCAGCTCACCACGCAGGGCCTACGAGCAGTACTTC. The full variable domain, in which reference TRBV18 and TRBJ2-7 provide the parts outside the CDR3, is NAGVMQNPRHLVRRRGQEARLRCSPMKGHSHVYWYRQLPEEGLKFMVYLQKENIIDESGMPKERFSAEFPKEGPSILRIQQVVRGDSAAYFCASSPRRAYEQYFGPGTRLTVT.

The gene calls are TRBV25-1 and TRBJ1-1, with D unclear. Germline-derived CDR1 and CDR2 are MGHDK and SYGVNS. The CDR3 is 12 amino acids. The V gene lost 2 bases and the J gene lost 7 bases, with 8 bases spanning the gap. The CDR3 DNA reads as TGTGCCAGCAGTGAACGGAAAGATGAAGCTTTCTTT. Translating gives CASSERKDEAFF.

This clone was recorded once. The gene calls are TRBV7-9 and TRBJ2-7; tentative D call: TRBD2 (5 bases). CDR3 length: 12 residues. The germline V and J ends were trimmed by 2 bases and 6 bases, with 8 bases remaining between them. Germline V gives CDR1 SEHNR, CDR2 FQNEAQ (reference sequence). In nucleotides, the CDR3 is TGTGCCAGCAGCTTACAAGGGAGCGAGCAGTACTTC. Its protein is CASSLQGSEQYF. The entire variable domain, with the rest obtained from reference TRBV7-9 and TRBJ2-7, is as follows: DTGVSQNPRHKITKRGQNVTFRCDPISEHNRLYWYRQTLGQGPEFLTYFQNEAQLEKSRLLSDRFSAERPKGSFSTLEIQRTEQGDSAMYLCASSLQGSEQYFGPGTRLTVT.

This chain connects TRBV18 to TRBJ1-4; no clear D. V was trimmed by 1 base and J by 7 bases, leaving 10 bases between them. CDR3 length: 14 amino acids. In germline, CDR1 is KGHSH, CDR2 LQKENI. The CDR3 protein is CASSPQERGEKLFF. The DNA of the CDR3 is TGTGCCAGCTCACCACAGGAGCGGGGTGAAAAACTGTTTTTT.

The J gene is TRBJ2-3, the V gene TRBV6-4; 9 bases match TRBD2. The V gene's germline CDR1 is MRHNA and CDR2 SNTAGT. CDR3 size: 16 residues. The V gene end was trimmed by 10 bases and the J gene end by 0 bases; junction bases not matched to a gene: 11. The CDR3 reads CATTPTAGGSTDTQYF. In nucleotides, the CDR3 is TGTGCCACCACTCCTACAGCGGGAGGAAGCACAGATACGCAGTATTTT.

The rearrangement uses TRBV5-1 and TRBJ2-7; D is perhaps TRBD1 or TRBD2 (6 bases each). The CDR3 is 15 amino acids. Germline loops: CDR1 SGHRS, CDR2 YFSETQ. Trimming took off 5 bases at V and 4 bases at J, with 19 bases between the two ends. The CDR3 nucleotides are TGCGCCAGCAGTCCGAGGGGGGTGATTGGTTACGAGCAGTACTTC. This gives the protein CASSPRGVIGYEQYF.

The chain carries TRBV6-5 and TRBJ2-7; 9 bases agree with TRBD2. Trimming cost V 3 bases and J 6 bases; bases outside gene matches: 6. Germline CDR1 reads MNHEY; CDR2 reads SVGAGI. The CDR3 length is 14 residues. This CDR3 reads CASSYSGRNGEQYF. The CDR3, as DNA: TGTGCCAGCAGTTATAGCGGGAGAAACGGCGAGCAGTACTTC.